This T cell receptor (beta chain) appears in the sequencing data of a study of CD8 T cells in ankylosing spondylitis. This CDR3 contains 22 residues. Losses at the gene ends were 0 bases for V and 4 bases for J; bases not matched to a gene: 26. From germline, CDR1 is KGHSH and CDR2 LQKENI. General study points: Prior work had noted some motif variants in reactive arthritis blood and synovial fluid. A motif of 7 to 9 highly homologous TCR beta variants was seen as apparently characteristic of ankylosing spondylitis blood. Matched synovial fluid from ankylosing spondylitis patients was reported to be enriched for disease-linked clones.

MiXCR, applied by TCRdb to the 5' RACE reads, yields one record per CDR3 protein. The sample yields about 540,000 distinct CDR3 sequences, about an eighth seen once. On this clonotype: Its target is not known.

The clonotype originates from a male donor with ankylosing spondylitis. V is TRBV18 and J is TRBJ2-5; the match to TRBD2 covers 7 bases. Sample: blood, either unsorted or a sorted T cell fraction (not recorded which). The CDR3 DNA is TGTGCCAGCTCACCACCTTGGCCCCAACAACCGGGGGGACTATCATTGGGAGAGACCCAGTACTTC. It specifies CASSPPWPQQPGGLSLGETQYF.